This note documents a single T cell receptor beta chain sequence. Use of 60 Vbeta and 13 Jbeta primers characterized the PCR. Clones were read by immunoSEQ multiplex PCR, and TCRdb kept only the in-frame ones, dropping some. The data hold 100,000 to 150,000 clones, with roughly a sixth observed a single time. The data were taken from a study of cytomegalovirus exposure and HLA in healthy donors. CDR3 length: 15 residues. The J segment lost 6 bases and the V segment lost 1 base, leaving 6 bases of the junction unmatched. CDR1 MNHEY and CDR2 SMNVEV come from the germline V gene (reference sequence). The sequence was obtained from a female donor in good health and CMV-seropositive. V and J are TRBV27 and TRBJ2-1; 7 bases align to TRBD1. The sample consisted of PBMCs. CDR3 sequence reads: CASSLWGQSVNEQFF. The CDR3 coding sequence is TGTGCCAGCAGTTTATGGGGACAGAGCGTCAATGAGCAGTTCTTC.